The TCR beta chain under discussion was sequenced for a study of shared clonotypes between healthy human individuals. Study summary: A donor's plate count was three for CD4 naive and three for CD4 memory; CD8 naive had two and CD8 memory one. Study-level results: Non-shared clonotypes had lower generation probabilities than those shared by all four donors.

Assay: immunoSEQ multiplex PCR; the TCRdb copy retains only in-frame clones and omits some. The sample has fewer than 850,000 clones, about nine tenths seen once. Of note for this clone: Its antigen is undetermined.

The V gene lost 7 bases and the J gene lost 5 bases, with 20 bases spanning the gap. The CDR3 runs 16 residues. Germline assignment: CDR1 ENHRY and CDR2 SYGVKD. Source material: memory CD8+ T cells from PBMCs. The subset here: CD45RO+ cells pooled with CCR7-negative TemRA cells. The TCR sequence derives from a man between 18 and 29 years old in good health. Some clones in this sample may be carry-over from other donors' samples. This sequence joins TRBV10-3 and TRBJ2-2, with D perhaps TRBD2 (7 bases). This CDR3 reads CAITTRPEGGTGELFF. The CDR3, as DNA: TGTGCCATCACAACACGACCGGAGGGGGGGACCGGGGAGCTGTTTTTT.